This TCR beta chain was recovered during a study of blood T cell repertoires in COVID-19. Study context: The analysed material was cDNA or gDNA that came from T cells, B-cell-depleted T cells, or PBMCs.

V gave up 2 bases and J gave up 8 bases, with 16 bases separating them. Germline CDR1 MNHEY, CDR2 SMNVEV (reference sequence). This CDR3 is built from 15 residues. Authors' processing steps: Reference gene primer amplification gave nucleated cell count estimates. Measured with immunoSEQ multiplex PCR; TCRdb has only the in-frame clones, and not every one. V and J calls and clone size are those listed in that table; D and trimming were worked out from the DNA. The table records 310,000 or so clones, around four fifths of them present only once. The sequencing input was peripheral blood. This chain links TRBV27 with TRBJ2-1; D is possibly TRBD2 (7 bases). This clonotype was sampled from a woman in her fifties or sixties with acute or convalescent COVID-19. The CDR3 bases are TGTGCCAGCAGTTTACTCCGCGGGGGCCGGGATGAGCAGTTCTTC. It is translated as CASSLLRGGRDEQFF.